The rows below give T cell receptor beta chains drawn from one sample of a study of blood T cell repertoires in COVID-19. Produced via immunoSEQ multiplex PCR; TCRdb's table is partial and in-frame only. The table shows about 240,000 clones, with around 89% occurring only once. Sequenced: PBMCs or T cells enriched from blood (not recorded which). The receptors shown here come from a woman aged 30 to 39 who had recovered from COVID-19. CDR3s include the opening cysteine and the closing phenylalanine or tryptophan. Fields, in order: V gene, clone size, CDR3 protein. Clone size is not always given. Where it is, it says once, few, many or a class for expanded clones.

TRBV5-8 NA CASSLGQQSYRNTIYF
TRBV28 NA CASTSSRDTVNGRGGYTF
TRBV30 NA CAWRVQRQGLNEKLFF
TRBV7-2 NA CASGDRMNTEAFF
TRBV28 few CASILASGSGNEQFF
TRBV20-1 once CSASRTDKTNYGYTF
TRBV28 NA CASSPPLGGRAKKDTQYF
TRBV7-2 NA CASSLRRQGDTEAFF
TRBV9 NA CASSVGSTAQETQYF
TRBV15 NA CATSRGTGREGKLFF
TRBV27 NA CASSFQGTNEKLFF
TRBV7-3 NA CASSSGGTEAFF
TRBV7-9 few CASSLAQRGEAFF
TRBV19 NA CASSPRTVQETQYF
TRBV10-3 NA CAISRSGGDQPQHF
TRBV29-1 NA CSVEAEGNEKLFF
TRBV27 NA CASSFQGSYGYTF
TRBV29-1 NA CSVDRLEVSGIGYTEAFF
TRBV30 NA CAWSSRVSYEQYF
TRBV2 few CASSDGHRASDGYTF
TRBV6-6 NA CATWGRTNEQFF
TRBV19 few CASSIGLPGLAGPVSRNEQFF
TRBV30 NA CAWSPGDTQYF
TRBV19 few CASQTTPGLAGAGGYNEQFF
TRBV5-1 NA CASSLYVGETQYF
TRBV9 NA CASSVGGRGQEQYF
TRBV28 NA CASSFRQGGYQPQHF
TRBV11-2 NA CASSFPGDSPFF
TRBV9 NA CASSVGDRVQETQYF
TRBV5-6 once CASSLYNRDSAAFF
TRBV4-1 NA CASSPGRETYEQYF
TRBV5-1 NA CASSSGTGGFYGYTF
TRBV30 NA CAWSVQGEKLFF
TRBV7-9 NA CASSLTGTYEKLFF
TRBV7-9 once CASSKSLEETQYF
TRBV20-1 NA CSTPGTPEAFF
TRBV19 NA CASSMKGAMGQPQHF
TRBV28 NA CASTRGGNTGELFF
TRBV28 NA CASREGANYGYTF
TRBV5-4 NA CASSSRVNTEAFF
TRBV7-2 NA CASSAGTGTNTGELFF
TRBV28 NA CASSPGQTLQETQYF
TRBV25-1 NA CASSEGTANTIYF
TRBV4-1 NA CASSQDPQPVTGLGYTF
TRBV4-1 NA CASSQDGGSSYEQYF